The T cell receptor (beta chain) described here comes from a study of early T cells in non-severe SARS-CoV-2 infection. Background on the study: Sequenced bulk RNA came from whole blood that was unsorted, and chains were unpaired.

Findings of the study overall: Anti-spike CD8 specificities were favored by VDJdb matching, whose results missed private and CD4 specificities.

This clonotype was counted many times. Antigen: not known. Tagging with unique molecular identifiers was applied to individual cDNA molecules. TCRdb re-called the 5' RACE reads through MiXCR, storing one row per CDR3 protein. The table shows approximately 100,000 distinct CDR3 sequences, with 11% to 15% occurring only once. The V gene's germline CDR1 is SQVTM and CDR2 ANQGSEA. The V end lost 2 bases, the J end lost 6 bases, and 19 bases lay between the germline ends. This CDR3 spans 15 amino acids. The chain joins TRBV29-1 to TRBJ1-2; D not certain. Sequenced input: whole blood. The receptor comes from an adult who was a healthcare worker with PCR-confirmed SARS-CoV-2 infection or an uninfected control (not recorded which). Written as DNA, the CDR3 is TGCAGCGTTGAACGGCGTCTCGGACCTACTAATGGCTACACCTTC. Its translation is CSVERRLGPTNGYTF.